A selection of T cell receptor beta chains follows, all from one sample in a study of OX40 agonist ivuxolimab in advanced cancers. Profiling relied on immunoSEQ multiplex PCR, and the TCRdb table lists in-frame clones only, not all of them. The sample shows 52,000 or so clones, around 85% of them seen only once. Sequencing used CD4+ or CD8+ T cells sorted from blood, obtained in a trial of the OX40 agonist ivuxolimab. These receptors were collected from an adult with an advanced solid tumor such as melanoma, head and neck, liver or kidney cancer. The CDR3 runs from the conserved cysteine through the conserved F or W. Fields, in order: J gene, clone size, D gene, V gene, CDR3 DNA, CDR3 protein. D genes are given only for firm matches. Size values are once, few and many counts, or a class for expanded clones, and some rows have none.

J: TRBJ1-2; size: NA; D: TRBD1; V: TRBV5-1; DNA: TGCGCCAGCACCATACCGGGGACAGGGGGCTCTGGCTACACCTTC; CDR3: CASTIPGTGGSGYTF
J: TRBJ1-3; size: NA; D: TRBD1; V: TRBV7-9; DNA: TGTGCCAGCAGCTTAGTTGGACAGGGGGCAGGAGGAAACACCATATATTTT; CDR3: CASSLVGQGAGGNTIYF
J: TRBJ2-5; size: NA; D: NA; V: TRBV19; DNA: TGTGCCAGTAGTAAGAATAGCCCGGCACAAGAGACCCAGTACTTC; CDR3: CASSKNSPAQETQYF
J: TRBJ2-3; size: NA; D: NA; V: TRBV27; DNA: TGTGCCAGCAAGCGCGTCCTACTGACTAGCACAGATACGCAGTATTTT; CDR3: CASKRVLLTSTDTQYF
J: TRBJ2-3; size: NA; D: NA; V: TRBV5-1; DNA: TGCGCCAGCAGCGGGGGCCGGGGGGCACGGGGCACAGATACGCAGTATTTT; CDR3: CASSGGRGARGTDTQYF
J: TRBJ2-5; size: NA; D: NA; V: TRBV7-2; DNA: TGTGCCAGCAGCTTAGCGGGAACCCAAACCTATGGGGAGATGTACTTC; CDR3: CASSLAGTQTYGEMYF
J: TRBJ2-4; size: NA; D: NA; V: TRBV19; DNA: TGTGCCAGCCGCGATTGGGTAAACATTCAGTACTTC; CDR3: CASRDWVNIQYF
J: TRBJ1-6; size: NA; D: NA; V: TRBV6-5; DNA: TGTGCCAGCAGCCCGGGTATAGGTTCACCCCTCCACTTT; CDR3: CASSPGIGSPLHF
J: TRBJ1-2; size: few; D: NA; V: TRBV19; DNA: TGTGCCAGTAGAACCCCGGGACATACCAACTATGGCTACACCTTC; CDR3: CASRTPGHTNYGYTF
J: TRBJ1-1; size: once; D: TRBD1; V: TRBV9; DNA: TGTGCCAGCAGCGTGACAGGGAGCCGAGCTGAAGCTTTCTTT; CDR3: CASSVTGSRAEAFF
J: TRBJ2-7; size: NA; D: TRBD2; V: TRBV6-1; DNA: TGTGCCAGCAGCGGGGAGGGACCGACCTACGAGCAGTACTTC; CDR3: CASSGEGPTYEQYF
J: TRBJ1-2; size: NA; D: NA; V: TRBV5-6; DNA: TGCGCCAGCAGCTTCGGTAGGGAGGAAGGCTATGGCTACACCTTC; CDR3: CASSFGREEGYGYTF
J: TRBJ1-6; size: few; D: NA; V: TRBV7-2; DNA: TGTGCCAGCAGCTTTGCCGGGACTGATAATTCACCCCTCCACTTT; CDR3: CASSFAGTDNSPLHF
J: TRBJ1-5; size: once; D: NA; V: TRBV5-1; DNA: TGCGCCAGCAGCTCCGTTACTGGGCAGCCCCAGCATTTT; CDR3: CASSSVTGQPQHF
J: TRBJ2-2; size: NA; D: NA; V: TRBV11-3; DNA: TGTGCCAGCAGTTTGTTCAGGGACGGGGAGCTGTTTTTT; CDR3: CASSLFRDGELFF
J: TRBJ2-2; size: NA; D: NA; V: TRBV7-8; DNA: TGTGCCAGCAGCTTACCCAGCCTAAGAACGGGGCGGAGAGGCGGGGAGCTGTTTTTT; CDR3: CASSLPSLRTGRRGGELFF
J: TRBJ2-6; size: few; D: NA; V: TRBV9; DNA: TGTGCCAGCAGCGGACTCCAAGGAGCTCGCTCTGGGGCCAACGTCCTGACTTTC; CDR3: CASSGLQGARSGANVLTF
J: TRBJ2-5; size: NA; D: TRBD2; V: TRBV7-2; DNA: TGTGCCAGCAGCCCGGGGACTAGCGGGAGGGAGACCCAGTACTTC; CDR3: CASSPGTSGRETQYF
J: TRBJ1-6; size: NA; D: NA; V: TRBV14; DNA: TGTGCCAGCAGCCAAGATAGCCTCCAGAGGTCACCCCTCCACTTT; CDR3: CASSQDSLQRSPLHF
J: TRBJ2-1; size: NA; D: TRBD2; V: TRBV5-1; DNA: TGCGCCAGCAGCTTCGTGTCTAGCGGCAACAATGAGCAGTTCTTC; CDR3: CASSFVSSGNNEQFF
J: TRBJ2-7; size: NA; D: NA; V: TRBV28; DNA: TGTGCCAGCAGTTTAGTAGGGCTCGAGCAGTACTTC; CDR3: CASSLVGLEQYF
J: TRBJ2-4; size: NA; D: TRBD2; V: TRBV5-4; DNA: TGTGCCAGCAGCGAGACTAGCGGGAGGGACATTCAGTACTTC; CDR3: CASSETSGRDIQYF
J: TRBJ1-5; size: NA; D: NA; V: TRBV6-1; DNA: TGTGCCAGCAGTGTAGAACAGCAAGATCAGCCCCAGCATTTT; CDR3: CASSVEQQDQPQHF
J: TRBJ1-6; size: NA; D: NA; V: TRBV6-6; DNA: TGTGCCAGCAGTTACCGGCCTGGGGGCGTTTCACCCCTCCACTTT; CDR3: CASSYRPGGVSPLHF
J: TRBJ2-2; size: NA; D: NA; V: TRBV11-2; DNA: TGTGCCAGCAGCTTAGATTTTCTAGCGACCGGGGAGCTGTTTTTT; CDR3: CASSLDFLATGELFF
J: TRBJ2-5; size: once; D: NA; V: TRBV5-8; DNA: TGTGCCAGCAGCTTGGACCTGGGCACCTCCGGGGACGAGACCCAGTACTTC; CDR3: CASSLDLGTSGDETQYF